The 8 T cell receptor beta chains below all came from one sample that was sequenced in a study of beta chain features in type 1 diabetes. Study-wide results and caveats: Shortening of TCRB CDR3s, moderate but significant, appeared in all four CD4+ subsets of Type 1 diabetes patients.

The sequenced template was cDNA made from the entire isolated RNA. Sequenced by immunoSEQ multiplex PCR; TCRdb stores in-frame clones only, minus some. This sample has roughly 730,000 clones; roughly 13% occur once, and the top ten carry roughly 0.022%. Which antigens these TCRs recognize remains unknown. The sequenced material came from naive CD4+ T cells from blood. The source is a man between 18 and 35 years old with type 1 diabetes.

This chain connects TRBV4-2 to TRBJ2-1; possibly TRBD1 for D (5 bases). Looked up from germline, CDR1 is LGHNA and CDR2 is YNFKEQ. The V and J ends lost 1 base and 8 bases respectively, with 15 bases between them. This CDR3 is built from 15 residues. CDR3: CASSQGQGWVHEQFF. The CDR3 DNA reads TGTGCCAGCAGCCAAGGGCAGGGTTGGGTCCATGAGCAGTTCTTC.

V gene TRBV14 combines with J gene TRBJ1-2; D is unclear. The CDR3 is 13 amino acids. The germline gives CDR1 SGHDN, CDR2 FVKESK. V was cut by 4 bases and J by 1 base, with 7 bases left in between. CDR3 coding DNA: TGTGCCAGCAGCCCCGAGGGTAACTATGGCTACACCTTC. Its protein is CASSPEGNYGYTF.

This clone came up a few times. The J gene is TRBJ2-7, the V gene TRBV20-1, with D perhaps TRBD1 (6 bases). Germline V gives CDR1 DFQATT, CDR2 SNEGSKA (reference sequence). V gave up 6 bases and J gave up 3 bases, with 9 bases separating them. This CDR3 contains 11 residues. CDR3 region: CSAGAFYEQYF. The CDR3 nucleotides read TGCAGTGCGGGGGCCTTCTACGAGCAGTACTTC.

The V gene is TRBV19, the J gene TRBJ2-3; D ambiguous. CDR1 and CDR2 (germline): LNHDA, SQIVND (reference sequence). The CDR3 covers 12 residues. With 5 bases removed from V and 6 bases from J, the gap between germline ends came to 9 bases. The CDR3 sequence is CASSLTWDTQYF. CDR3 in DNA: TGTGCCAGTAGTCTGACTTGGGATACGCAGTATTTT.

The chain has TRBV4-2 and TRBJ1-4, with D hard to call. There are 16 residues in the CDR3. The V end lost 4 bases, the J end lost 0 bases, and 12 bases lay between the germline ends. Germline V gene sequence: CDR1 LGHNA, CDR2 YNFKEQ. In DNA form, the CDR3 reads TGTGCCAGCAGCCCCCATGCCGGGGCAACTAATGAAAAACTGTTTTTT. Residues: CASSPHAGATNEKLFF.

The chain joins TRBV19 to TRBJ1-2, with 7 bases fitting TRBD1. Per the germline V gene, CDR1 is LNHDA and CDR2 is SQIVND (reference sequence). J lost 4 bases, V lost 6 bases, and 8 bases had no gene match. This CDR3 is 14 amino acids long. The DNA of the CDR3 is TGTGCCAGTAGCGCAACAGGGGTTGGCTATGGCTACACCTTC. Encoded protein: CASSATGVGYGYTF. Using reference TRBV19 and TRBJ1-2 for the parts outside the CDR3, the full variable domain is DGGITQSPKYLFRKEGQNVTLSCEQNLNHDAMYWYRQDPGQGLRLIYYSQIVNDFQKGDIAEGYSVSREKKESFPLTVTSAQKNPTAFYLCASSATGVGYGYTFGSGTRLTVV.

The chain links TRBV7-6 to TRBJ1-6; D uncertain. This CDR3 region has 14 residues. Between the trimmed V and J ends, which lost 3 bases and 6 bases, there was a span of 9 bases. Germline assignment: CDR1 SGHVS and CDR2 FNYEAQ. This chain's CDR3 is CASSFSQTNSPLHF. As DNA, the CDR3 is TGTGCCAGCAGCTTTTCACAGACTAATTCACCCCTCCACTTT.

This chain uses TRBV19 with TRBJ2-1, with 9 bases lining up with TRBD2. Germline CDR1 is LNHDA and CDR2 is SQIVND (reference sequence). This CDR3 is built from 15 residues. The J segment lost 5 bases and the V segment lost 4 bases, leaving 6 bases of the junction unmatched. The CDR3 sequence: CASSTFAGGNNEQFF. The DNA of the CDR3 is TGTGCCAGTAGTACCTTTGCGGGGGGGAACAATGAGCAGTTCTTC.